This record looks at one T cell receptor beta chain sequence and its context. Its antigen is still unknown. Germline assignment: CDR1 MNHNY and CDR2 SVGAGI (reference sequence). This CDR3 region has 15 residues. V lost 2 bases and J lost 4, with 11 bases in between. Investigators spread the genomic DNA of each subset evenly over several immunoSEQ plates. In the authors' workflow: As immunoSEQ supplied junction-only sequences (without quality scores), filtering differed. Clones were sequenced by immunoSEQ multiplex PCR, and TCRdb holds only the in-frame ones, with some missing. The V and J calls and clone size were taken over from that table, and D and trimming were inferred from the DNA. The sample consists of a few million clones, approximately 90% of them appearing once. This sample is part of a study of shared clonotypes between healthy human individuals. Study in general: Each donor had three CD4 naive, three CD4 memory, two CD8 naive and one CD8 memory plate.

Study results and limitations: Naive subsets typically showed greater estimated richness than memory subsets.

The gene calls are TRBV6-6 and TRBJ1-4, with D tentatively TRBD1 (5 bases). This TCR was recovered from a man in his late teens or twenties in good health. Sequencing was performed on naive CD4+ T cells sorted from blood. Stated subset: CD45RA+ positively selected. In DNA form, the CDR3 reads TGTGCCAGCAGTTACGGGGGGGAACTTAATGAAAAACTGTTTTTT. It encodes CASSYGGELNEKLFF.